This TCR beta chain was identified during a study of tumor-infiltrating lymphocytes in primary liver carcinoma. Looking at the study overall: Donors underwent surgery for histopathologically diagnosed primary liver carcinoma. Overall study results and limits: Tumor-adjacent and tumor-blood pairs displayed less overlap than did pairs of tumor regions.

This CDR3 contains 15 residues. CDR1 and CDR2 (germline): KGHDR, SFDVKD. Trimming pared 0 bases from V and 5 bases from J, leaving 12 bases between. Production of TCR beta cDNA used 500 ng total RNA together with a constant-region primer. Researchers made the TCR beta libraries by running three nested multiplex PCR rounds with slightly modified ARM-PCR. TRBV1-TRBV30 forward primers and a C-beta reverse primer were used in the first two PCR rounds, which each ran for approximately 10 cycles. TCRdb reanalysed the multiplex PCR reads using MiXCR and keeps one entry per CDR3 protein. The sample consists of around 330,000 distinct CDR3 sequences, roughly 60% of them appearing once. The blood RNA (from unsorted whole blood) was obtained, and germline DNA was also extracted. No patient had received treatment, and all had chronic HBV infection. This clonotype was observed a few times. Its antigen remains unidentified. The CDR3 end shows no conserved phenylalanine or tryptophan, and so a read error is likely.

The chain employs TRBV24-1 and TRBJ2-5; the D gene is possibly TRBD2 (6 bases). Sample: peripheral blood. The receptor was derived from a man aged 40-49 years with primary liver carcinoma and hepatitis B virus infection. The CDR3 loop is CATSDLLGGGETQYS. CDR3 in DNA: TGTGCCACCAGTGATTTGCTCGGGGGAGGCGAGACCCAGTACTCC.